Shown below are 6 T cell receptor beta chains from a single sample sequenced in a study of cytomegalovirus exposure and HLA in healthy donors. The PCR ran on 60 Vbeta and 13 Jbeta primers. Assay: immunoSEQ multiplex PCR; the TCRdb copy retains only in-frame clones and omits some. The table includes about 97,000 clones, 73% detected once. Sequenced: PBMCs. The receptors were sampled from a man aged 40-55 years in good health and CMV-seronegative.

Regarding this clone: The CDR3 ends on some other residue instead of the conserved phenylalanine or tryptophan, so this is likely a read error. V usage is TRBV4-1 and J usage is TRBJ2-6; TRBD1 matches 7 bases. The CDR3 is 17 residues long. V dropped 1 base and J dropped 2; count of bases not matched to a gene: 5. The germline gives CDR1 MGHRA, CDR2 YSYEKL. CDR3: CASSQVTGEAGANVLTV. In DNA, the CDR3 is TGCGCCAGCAGCCAAGTTACAGGGGAAGCTGGGGCCAACGTCCTGACTGTC.

Turning to this clone: This sample includes further DNA sequences coding for the same CDR3. V usage is TRBV28 and J usage is TRBJ1-4; tentatively, D is TRBD1 (6 bases). Looked up from germline, CDR1 is MDHEN and CDR2 is SYDVKM. The V gene lost 3 bases and the J gene lost 3 bases, with 8 bases spanning the gap. CDR3 length: 14 residues. The CDR3 loop is CASSFRGSNEKLFF. CDR3 in DNA: TGTGCCAGCAGTTTCAGGGGCTCTAATGAAAAACTGTTTTTT.

The CDR3 DNA follows: TGTGCCAGCAGCAACGGACGGCTCAGGGGTGGGGCCAACGTCCTGACTTTC. The encoded protein is CASSNGRLRGGANVLTF. The gene calls are TRBV5-6 and TRBJ2-6; TRBD1 is a possible D gene (6 bases). There are 17 residues in the CDR3. Looked up from germline, CDR1 is SGHDT and CDR2 is YYEEEE. Trimming took 4 bases from V and 3 from J, leaving 17 bases between them.

V gene TRBV4-1 combines with J gene TRBJ2-3; 7 bases map to TRBD1. The CDR3 totals 15 residues. Germline CDR1 reads MGHRA; CDR2 reads YSYEKL. The V gene end was trimmed by 0 bases and the J gene end by 7 bases; junction bases not matched to a gene: 7. CDR3 nucleotide sequence: TGCGCCAGCAGCCAAGATTTACAGGGGAAGCATACGCAGTATTTT. This translates into CASSQDLQGKHTQYF.

The V and J genes are TRBV5-1 and TRBJ2-1, with 13 positions matching TRBD2. V lost 0 bases and J lost 4; bases outside the gene matches: 1. The V gene's germline CDR1 is SGHRS and CDR2 YFSETQ. The CDR3 extends over 16 amino acids. CDR3 nucleotide sequence: TGCGCCAGCAGCTTGGGACTAGCGGGGGGTTACAATGAGCAGTTCTTC. Amino acid sequence: CASSLGLAGGYNEQFF. Full variable domain (rest looked up from reference TRBV5-1 and TRBJ2-1): KAGVTQTPRYLIKTRGQQVTLSCSPISGHRSVSWYQQTPGQGLQFLFEYFSETQRNKGNFPGRFSGRQFSNSRSEMNVSTLELGDSALYLCASSLGLAGGYNEQFFGPGTRLTVL.

This sequence joins TRBV4-3 and TRBJ2-7, with 7 positions matching TRBD2. The J segment lost 3 bases and the V segment lost 3 bases, leaving 14 bases of the junction unmatched. Germline loops: CDR1 LGHNA, CDR2 YSLEER. The CDR3 extends over 17 amino acids. The CDR3 reads CASSQVHHTSVSYEQYF. The CDR3 DNA reads TGCGCCAGCAGCCAGGTGCATCATACTAGCGTAAGCTACGAGCAGTACTTC.